The T cell receptor (beta chain) described here comes from a study of Ad26.COV2.S vaccination and SARS-CoV-2 variants. In the study overall: Ad26.COV2.S was injected intramuscularly once or twice, 56 days apart. Study conclusions and caveats: The breadth of spike-specific CD8+ and CD4+ T cell responses after vaccination was reportedly substantial.

This clone was observed a handful of times. The antigen is not known. Trimming removed 4 bases at V and 6 bases at J, with 19 bases between. This CDR3 region has 15 residues. Germline CDR1 is SGHRS and CDR2 is YFSETQ. The treatment: 19 received Ad26.COV2.S at low or high dose, single or two shots; several received placebo; per-sample allocation not given. Repertoires come from day 63 after the first vaccine or placebo injection. The table came from immunoSEQ multiplex PCR; TCRdb's copy has only in-frame clones and leaves some out. The sample lists 430,000 or so clones; roughly nine tenths were seen once.

The rearrangement uses TRBV5-1 and TRBJ1-2; possibly TRBD1 for D (6 bases). Material: peripheral blood, obtained in a trial of Ad26.COV2.S vaccine versus placebo. The receptor was derived from a person aged 18-60 years who received the Ad26.COV2.S COVID-19 vaccine or a placebo. Written as DNA, the CDR3 is TGCGCCAGCAGCGCAGGGGAGGGCCTCCCTAATGGCTACACCTTC. Its protein product is CASSAGEGLPNGYTF.